Each of the 7 T cell receptor beta chains below was sequenced from the same sample in a study of OX40 agonist ivuxolimab in advanced cancers. The assay was immunoSEQ multiplex PCR, and TCRdb's table has in-frame clones only and misses some. The profile shows 26,000 or so clones, roughly 89% of them singletons. The sequencing used CD4+ or CD8+ T cells sorted from blood, collected in a trial of the OX40 agonist ivuxolimab. These receptors all come from an adult with an advanced solid tumor such as melanoma, head and neck, liver or kidney cancer.

J is TRBJ2-2 and V is TRBV9, with D perhaps matching TRBD1 (6 bases). V was pared by 4 bases and J by 7 bases, with 14 bases between. The CDR3 is made up of 14 amino acids. Per the germline V gene, CDR1 is SGDLS and CDR2 is YYNGEE. The CDR3 loop is CASSPFAQGGELFF. The CDR3 DNA reads as TGTGCCAGCAGCCCCTTCGCACAGGGCGGGGAGCTGTTTTTT.

This clone was seen just once. V is TRBV7-9 and J is TRBJ2-3; a weak D match, TRBD2 (6 bases). V shed 4 bases and J shed 7 bases, with 18 bases lying between them. This CDR3 contains 15 residues. Germline CDR1 and CDR2: SEHNR and FQNEAQ (reference sequence). CDR3 protein: CASSSGFASDYTQYF. The DNA for the CDR3 is TGTGCCAGCAGCTCCGGCTTTGCTAGCGATTATACGCAGTATTTT.

In nucleotides, the CDR3 is TGTGCCAGCAGCGGGTGGGACAGGGGCTACGAGCAGTACTTC. It is translated as CASSGWDRGYEQYF. The chain links TRBV7-6 to TRBJ2-7, with TRBD1 identical over 10 bases. V lost 5 bases and J lost 3; bases outside the gene matches: 4. CDR1 and CDR2 (germline): SGHVS, FNYEAQ. The CDR3 consists of 14 residues. The entire variable domain, with the rest obtained from reference TRBV7-6 and TRBJ2-7, is as follows: GAGVSQSPRYKVTKRGQDVALRCDPISGHVSLYWYRQALGQGPEFLTYFNYEAQQDKSGLPNDRFSAERPEGSISTLTIQRTEQRDSAMYRCASSGWDRGYEQYFGPGTRLTVT.

The chain couples TRBV15 to TRBJ1-5, with D tentatively TRBD1 (5 bases). CDR3 length: 15 amino acids. Germline loops: CDR1 LNHNV, CDR2 YYDKDF (reference sequence). Trimming took off 10 bases at V and 4 bases at J, with 20 bases between the two ends. The CDR3 nucleotides read TGTGCCAGCGCTAGCAGGGCGGCTGGGAATCAGCCCCAGCATTTT. Its protein is CASASRAAGNQPQHF.

This chain joins TRBV19 and TRBJ1-5, with unresolved D. The germline V and J ends were trimmed by 3 bases and 4 bases, with 13 bases remaining between them. Per germline, CDR1 LNHDA and CDR2 SQIVND (reference sequence). The length of the CDR3 is 15 residues. CDR3 bases: TGTGCCAGTAGTATCGTTTCGGGCTTTAATCAGCCCCAGCATTTT. This sequence encodes CASSIVSGFNQPQHF.

This chain joins TRBV25-1 and TRBJ2-3; possibly TRBD2 for D (5 bases). Germline CDR1 is MGHDK and CDR2 is SYGVNS. The CDR3 is 16 residues long. V was pared by 1 base and J by 3 bases, with 14 bases between. CDR3 sequence (DNA): TGTGCCAGCAGTGAATTCCTCGCGGGCTTGACAGATACGCAGTATTTT. Its translation: CASSEFLAGLTDTQYF.

Turning to this clone: The junction and the germline gene differ at one end; a read error may be behind it. The rearrangement uses TRBV6-5 and TRBJ1-2; D is unresolved. The CDR3 length is 14 residues. CDR1 is MNHEY and CDR2 is SVGAGI in the germline V gene. CDR3 residues: CASSNSLTSYGYAF. In DNA, the CDR3 is TGTGCCAGCAGTAACAGCCTAACTAGCTATGGCTACGCCTTC.